This TCR beta chain is drawn from a study of neurological immune-mediated disorders. Trimming removed 3 bases at V and 3 bases at J, with 12 bases between. CDR1 and CDR2 from the germline V gene are MDHEN and SYDVKM. The CDR3 extends over 15 amino acids. Points from the study as a whole: Patients with HTLV-1-associated myelopathy had the highest level of TCR clonal expansion, whereas patients with multiple sclerosis had the lowest level, falling beneath the level found in healthy controls.

In its sample, this clonotype was seen a few times. The antigen is unknown. This may be a read error, as it is one base from a much larger clone. 5'RACE generated cDNA with 10-nucleotide random UMIs. Every sequencing run produced over 160 million TCR-beta sequences that came from 15-18 subjects. TCRdb itself ran the 5' RACE reads through MiXCR, one entry per CDR3 protein. The data contain 84,000 or so distinct CDR3 sequences, under 15% of them singletons. This sample's time point: longitudinal time-point 2. This receptor was obtained from a female donor with HTLV-1-associated myelopathy (HAM/TSP). The V and J genes are TRBV28 and TRBJ1-5; D not certain. Sequenced sample: PBMCs. The CDR3 protein is CASSLEDGFNQPQHF. Written as DNA, the CDR3 is TGTGCCAGCAGTTTGGAGGATGGCTTCAATCAGCCCCAGCATTTT.